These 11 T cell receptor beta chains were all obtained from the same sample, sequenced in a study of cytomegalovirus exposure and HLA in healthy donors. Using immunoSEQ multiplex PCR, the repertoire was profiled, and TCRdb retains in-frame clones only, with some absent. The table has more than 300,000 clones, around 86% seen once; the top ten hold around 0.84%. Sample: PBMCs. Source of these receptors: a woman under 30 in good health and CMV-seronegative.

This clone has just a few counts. The chain's CDR3 is CASSFPGGTLYEAFF. CDR3 nucleotide sequence: TGTGCCAGTAGTTTCCCAGGGGGGACACTGTATGAAGCTTTCTTT. This chain connects TRBV19 to TRBJ1-1, with 7 bases identical to TRBD1. Unmatched junction bases numbered 13, after V lost 5 bases and J lost 7 bases. Germline CDR1 reads LNHDA; CDR2 reads SQIVND (reference sequence). The CDR3 runs 15 residues.

CDR3 DNA sequence: TGTGCCAGCAGCTTGGTCGTCAATGAGCAGTTCTTC. Translating gives CASSLVVNEQFF. The rearrangement uses TRBV5-6 and TRBJ2-1; D remains ambiguous. Trimming removed 0 bases from V and 6 bases from J, with 4 bases in between. The CDR3 runs 12 residues. Germline CDR1 and CDR2: SGHDT and YYEEEE.

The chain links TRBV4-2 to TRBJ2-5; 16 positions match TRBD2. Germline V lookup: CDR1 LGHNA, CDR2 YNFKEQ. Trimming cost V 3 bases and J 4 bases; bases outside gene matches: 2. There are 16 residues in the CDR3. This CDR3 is CASSQGLAGGGETQYF. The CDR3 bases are TGTGCCAGCAGCCAGGGACTAGCGGGAGGGGGAGAGACCCAGTACTTC.

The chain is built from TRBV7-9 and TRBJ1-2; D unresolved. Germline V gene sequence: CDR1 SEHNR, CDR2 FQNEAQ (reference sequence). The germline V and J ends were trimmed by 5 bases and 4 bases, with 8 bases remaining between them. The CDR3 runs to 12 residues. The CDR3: CASSTSVYGYTF. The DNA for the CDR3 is TGTGCCAGCAGCACCTCGGTCTATGGCTACACCTTC. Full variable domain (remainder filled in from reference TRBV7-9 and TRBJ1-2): DTGVSQNPRHKITKRGQNVTFRCDPISEHNRLYWYRQTLGQGPEFLTYFQNEAQLEKSRLLSDRFSAERPKGSFSTLEIQRTEQGDSAMYLCASSTSVYGYTFGSGTRLTVV.

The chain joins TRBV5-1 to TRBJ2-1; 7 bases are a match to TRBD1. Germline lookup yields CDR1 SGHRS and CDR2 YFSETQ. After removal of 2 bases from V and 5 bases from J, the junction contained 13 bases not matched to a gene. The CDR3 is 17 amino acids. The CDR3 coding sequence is TGCGCCAGCAGCTTCGGTTTGCGGCAGGGGGATGACAATGAGCAGTTCTTC. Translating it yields CASSFGLRQGDDNEQFF. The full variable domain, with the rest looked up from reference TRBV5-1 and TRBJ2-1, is KAGVTQTPRYLIKTRGQQVTLSCSPISGHRSVSWYQQTPGQGLQFLFEYFSETQRNKGNFPGRFSGRQFSNSRSEMNVSTLELGDSALYLCASSFGLRQGDDNEQFFGPGTRLTVL.

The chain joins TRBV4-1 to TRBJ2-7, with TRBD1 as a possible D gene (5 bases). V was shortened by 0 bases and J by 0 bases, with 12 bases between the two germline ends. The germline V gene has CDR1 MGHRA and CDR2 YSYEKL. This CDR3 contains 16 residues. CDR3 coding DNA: TGCGCCAGCAGCCAAGATGACCAGGGTAGCTCCTACGAGCAGTACTTC. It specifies CASSQDDQGSSYEQYF.

CDR3 sequence (DNA): TGTGCCAAAAAAGCGGGTCCCGGGAACGGGGAGCTGTTTTTT. It translates to CAKKAGPGNGELFF. The chain carries TRBV27 and TRBJ2-2; a weak D match, TRBD2 (6 bases). Trimming pared 10 bases from V and 7 bases from J, leaving 19 bases between. The germline V gene has CDR1 MNHEY and CDR2 SMNVEV (reference sequence). The CDR3 runs to 14 residues.

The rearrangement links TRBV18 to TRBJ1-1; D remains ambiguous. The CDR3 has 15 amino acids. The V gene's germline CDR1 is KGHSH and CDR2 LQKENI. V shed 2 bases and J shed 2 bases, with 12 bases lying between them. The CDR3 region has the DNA TGTGCCAGCTCACCAGACGGGGAGATAAACACTGAAGCTTTCTTT. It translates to CASSPDGEINTEAFF. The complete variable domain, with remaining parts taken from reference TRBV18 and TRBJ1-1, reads NAGVMQNPRHLVRRRGQEARLRCSPMKGHSHVYWYRQLPEEGLKFMVYLQKENIIDESGMPKERFSAEFPKEGPSILRIQQVVRGDSAAYFCASSPDGEINTEAFFGQGTRLTVV.

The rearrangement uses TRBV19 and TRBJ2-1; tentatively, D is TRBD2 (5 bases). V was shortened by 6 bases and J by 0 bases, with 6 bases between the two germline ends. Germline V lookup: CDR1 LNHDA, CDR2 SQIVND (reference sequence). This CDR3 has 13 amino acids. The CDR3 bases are TGTGCCAGTAGGGAGGCCTCCTACAATGAGCAGTTCTTC. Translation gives CASREASYNEQFF.

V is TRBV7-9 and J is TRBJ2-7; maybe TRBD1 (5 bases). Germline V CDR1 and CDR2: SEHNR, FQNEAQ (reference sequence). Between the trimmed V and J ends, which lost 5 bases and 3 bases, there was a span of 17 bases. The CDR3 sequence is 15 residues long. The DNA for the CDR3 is TGTGCCAGCAGCCTGATCGTAGGGGAAATCTACGAGCAGTACTTC. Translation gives CASSLIVGEIYEQYF.

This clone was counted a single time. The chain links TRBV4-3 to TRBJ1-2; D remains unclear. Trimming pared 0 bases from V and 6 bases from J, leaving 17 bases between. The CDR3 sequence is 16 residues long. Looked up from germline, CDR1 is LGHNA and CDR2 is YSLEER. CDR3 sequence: CASSQDLARREHGYTF. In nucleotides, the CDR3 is TGCGCCAGCAGCCAAGATTTGGCTCGTAGGGAGCATGGCTACACCTTC.